The rows below give T cell receptor beta chains drawn from one sample of a study of CD8 T cells in ankylosing spondylitis. TCRdb independently ran MiXCR on the 5' RACE reads; one entry per CDR3 protein. The table has roughly 470,000 distinct CDR3 sequences, 20% to 30% seen once. Sequencing was carried out using blood, either unsorted or a sorted T cell fraction (not recorded which). Receptors were obtained from a male donor with ankylosing spondylitis. The CDR3 runs from the conserved cysteine through the conserved F or W. Each record gives: D gene, clone size, V gene, J gene, CDR3 DNA, CDR3 protein. The D gene is left open where the match is weak. Expanded clones get a size class; other rows say once, few or many, or leave the size out.

>TRBD1|-|TRBV5-1|TRBJ1-1
TGCGCCAGCAGCTTACAGGGGGACGACACTGAAGCTTTCTTT
CASSLQGDDTEAFF
>-|few|TRBV18|TRBJ1-5
TGTGCCAGCTCACCCGATGGGGCCGAGCGGCCCCAGCATTTT
CASSPDGAERPQHF
>-|-|TRBV24-1|TRBJ2-2
TGTGCCACCAGTGACCCCGGGACGGCGAACACCGGGGAGCTGTTTTTT
CATSDPGTANTGELFF
>-|few|TRBV5-1|TRBJ1-2
TGCGCCAGCAGCTTGAACGGGGCCTCCTATGGCTACACCTTC
CASSLNGASYGYTF
>-|-|TRBV5-1|TRBJ2-1
TGCGCCAGCAGCTTGGAGGCGGAGAGCTCCTACAATGAGCAGTTCTTC
CASSLEAESSYNEQFF
>-|-|TRBV12-3/TRBV12-4|TRBJ1-5
TGTGCCAGCAGTTTGGACCCTTATAGCAATCAGCCCCAGCATTTT
CASSLDPYSNQPQHF
>TRBD1|many|TRBV11-2|TRBJ1-1
TGTGCCAGCAGCGCCCAGACAGGGGTGAACACTGAAGCTTTCTTT
CASSAQTGVNTEAFF
>TRBD2|-|TRBV12-3/TRBV12-4|TRBJ2-1
TGTGCCAGCACCGTTAGCGGGAGGGGAAATGAGCAGTTCTTC
CASTVSGRGNEQFF
>-|-|TRBV20-1|TRBJ2-2
TGCAGTGCTGGAACGGATGTGGACACCGGGGAGCTGTTTTTT
CSAGTDVDTGELFF
>-|few|TRBV5-1|TRBJ2-5
TGCGCCAGCAGCCCCGCGACTATCCCAACTCAAGAGACCCAGTACTTC
CASSPATIPTQETQYF
>TRBD2|-|TRBV19|TRBJ2-1
TGTGCCAGTAGTATTGGGACTAACTCCTACAATGAGCAGTTCTTC
CASSIGTNSYNEQFF
>-|few|TRBV5-1|TRBJ2-3
TGCGCCAGCAGCTTGACCGAGACAAAAAGCACAGATACGCAGTATTTT
CASSLTETKSTDTQYF
>-|-|TRBV28|TRBJ2-7
TGTGCCAGCAGTTTCCCGTCCGGCGGGACTCCCTACGAGCAGTACTTC
CASSFPSGGTPYEQYF
>-|few|TRBV14|TRBJ2-1
TGTGCCAGCAGCCCACCTATAGGGTTAAGCTCCTACAATGAGCAGTTCTTC
CASSPPIGLSSYNEQFF
>-|few|TRBV24-1|TRBJ1-5
TGTGCCACCAGTGATTTCGGAACCCAGCCCCAGCATTTT
CATSDFGTQPQHF
>-|-|TRBV2|TRBJ1-3
TGTGCCAGCAGGTTCGTCGGAAACACCATATATTTT
CASRFVGNTIYF
>TRBD2|-|TRBV7-9|TRBJ2-1
TGTGCCAGCAGCACAGCGGGAGGCCACAATGAGCAGTTCTTC
CASSTAGGHNEQFF
>TRBD2|few|TRBV24-1|TRBJ2-3
TGTGCCACCGGCGGGACTAGCGGTCACACAGATACGCAGTATTTT
CATGGTSGHTDTQYF
>TRBD2|-|TRBV3-1|TRBJ2-5
TGTGCCAGCAGCCAACCATTAGCGGGAGTTGAGACCCAGTACTTC
CASSQPLAGVETQYF
>-|-|TRBV21-1|TRBJ2-5
TGTGCCAGCAGCAAAGATCCGCAGGGAACGGAAGAGACCCAGTACTTC
CASSKDPQGTEETQYF
>TRBD2|few|TRBV3-1|TRBJ2-2
TGTGCCAGCAGTGGACGGCGGGGGGGTGACACCGGGGAGCTGTTTTTT
CASSGRRGGDTGELFF
>-|few|TRBV2|TRBJ1-5
TGTGCCAGCGGCCCTGGGACCGGCCAAAGGCCCCAGCATTTT
CASGPGTGQRPQHF
>TRBD2|-|TRBV7-8|TRBJ2-3
TGTGCCAGCAGCCCTCTGGTGTTAGCGGGGATGTCTAGCACAGATACGCAGTATTTT
CASSPLVLAGMSSTDTQYF